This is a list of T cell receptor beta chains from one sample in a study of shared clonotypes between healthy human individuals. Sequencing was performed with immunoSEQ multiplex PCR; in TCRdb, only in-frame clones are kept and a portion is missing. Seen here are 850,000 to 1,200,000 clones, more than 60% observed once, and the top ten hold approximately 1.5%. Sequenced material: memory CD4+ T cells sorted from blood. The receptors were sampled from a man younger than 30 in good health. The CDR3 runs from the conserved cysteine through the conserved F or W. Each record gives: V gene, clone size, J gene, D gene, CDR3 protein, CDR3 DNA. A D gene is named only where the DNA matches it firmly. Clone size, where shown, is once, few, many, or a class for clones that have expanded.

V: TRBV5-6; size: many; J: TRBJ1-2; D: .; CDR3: CASSLSGPLGYTF; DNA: TGTGCCAGCAGCTTGAGTGGCCCCTTGGGCTACACCTTC
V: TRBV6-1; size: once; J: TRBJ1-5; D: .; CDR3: CASRMHEDTPQHF; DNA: TGTGCCAGCAGAATGCATGAAGACACCCCCCAGCATTTT
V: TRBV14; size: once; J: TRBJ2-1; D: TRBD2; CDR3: CASSLFLPGLAGGAYNEQFF; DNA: TGTGCCAGCAGCCTCTTCCTCCCGGGACTAGCGGGGGGGGCCTACAATGAGCAGTTCTTC
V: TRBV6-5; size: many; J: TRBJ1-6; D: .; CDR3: CASSYSKGNHSPLHF; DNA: TGTGCCAGCAGTTACTCGAAAGGGAATCATTCACCCCTCCACTTT
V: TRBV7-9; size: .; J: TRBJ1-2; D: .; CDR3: CASSLDGVTGLRNGYTF; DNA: TGTGCCAGCAGCTTAGATGGGGTGACAGGTTTGAGAAATGGCTACACCTTC
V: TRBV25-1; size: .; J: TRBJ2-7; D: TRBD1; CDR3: CASSATGKYEQYF; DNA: TGTGCCAGCAGTGCGACAGGGAAGTACGAGCAGTACTTC
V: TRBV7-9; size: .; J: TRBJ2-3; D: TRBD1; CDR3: CASSKGGTGSTDTQYF; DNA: TGTGCCAGCAGCAAAGGGGGGACAGGAAGCACAGATACGCAGTATTTT
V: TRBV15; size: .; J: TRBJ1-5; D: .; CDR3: CATSRGKGQPQHF; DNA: TGTGCCACCAGCAGAGGGAAGGGTCAGCCCCAGCATTTT
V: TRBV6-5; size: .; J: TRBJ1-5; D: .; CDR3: CASKGTDRNQPQHF; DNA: TGTGCCAGCAAAGGGACCGACAGGAATCAGCCCCAGCATTTT
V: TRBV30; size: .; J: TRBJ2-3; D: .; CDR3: CAWEEGADTQYF; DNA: TGTGCCTGGGAGGAGGGCGCAGATACGCAGTATTTT
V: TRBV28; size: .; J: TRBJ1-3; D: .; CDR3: CASSPLRGGNSGNTIYF; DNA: TGTGCCAGCTCCCCCTTGAGGGGCGGCAACTCTGGAAACACCATATATTTT
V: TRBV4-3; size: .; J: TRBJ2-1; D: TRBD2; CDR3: CASSQEGSGRGSYNEQFF; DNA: TGCGCCAGCAGCCAAGAAGGTAGCGGGAGAGGGTCCTACAATGAGCAGTTCTTC
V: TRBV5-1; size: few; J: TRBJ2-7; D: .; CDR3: CASSLAGGSLRGYNEQYF; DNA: TGCGCCAGCAGCTTGGCCGGGGGTAGCCTCCGAGGGTACAACGAGCAGTACTTC
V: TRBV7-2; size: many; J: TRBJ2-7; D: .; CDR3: CASSIGTAYEQYF; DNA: TGTGCCAGCAGCATAGGGACCGCCTACGAGCAGTACTTC
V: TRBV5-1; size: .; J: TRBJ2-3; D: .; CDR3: CASSAGSRYSTDTQYF; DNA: TGCGCCAGCAGCGCGGGATCTCGCTACTCCACAGATACGCAGTATTTT
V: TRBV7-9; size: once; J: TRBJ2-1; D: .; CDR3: CASSLSPIEQFF; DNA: TGTGCCAGCAGCTTATCTCCCATTGAGCAGTTCTTC
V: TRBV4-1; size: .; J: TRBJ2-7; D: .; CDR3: CASSQEGTGRGPYEQYF; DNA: TGCGCCAGCAGCCAAGAGGGAACGGGCAGGGGTCCCTACGAGCAGTACTTC
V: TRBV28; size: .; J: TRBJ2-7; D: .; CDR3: CASRTRQLSYEQYF; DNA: TGTGCCAGCAGGACCCGACAGTTGTCCTACGAGCAGTACTTC
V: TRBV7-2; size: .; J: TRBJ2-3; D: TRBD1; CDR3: CASSGNWDRGSDTQYF; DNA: TGTGCCAGCAGCGGAAACTGGGACAGGGGATCGGATACGCAGTATTTT
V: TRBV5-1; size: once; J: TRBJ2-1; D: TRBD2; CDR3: CASSTASGGYNEQFF; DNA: TGCGCCAGCAGCACCGCTAGCGGGGGCTACAATGAGCAGTTCTTC
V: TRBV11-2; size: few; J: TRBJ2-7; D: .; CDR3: CASSSLQFSYEQYF; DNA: TGTGCCAGCAGCTCACTTCAGTTCTCCTACGAGCAGTACTTC
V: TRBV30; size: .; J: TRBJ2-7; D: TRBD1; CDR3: CAWRRRGPLARVSLYEQYF; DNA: TGTGCCTGGCGCCGCAGGGGGCCCCTAGCGCGGGTATCCCTCTACGAGCAGTACTTC
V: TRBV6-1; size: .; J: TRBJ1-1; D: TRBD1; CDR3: CASKAGGRTEAFF; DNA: TGTGCCAGCAAGGCAGGGGGGCGGACTGAAGCTTTCTTT
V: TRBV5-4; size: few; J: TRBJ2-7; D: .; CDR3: CASSLDRVYEQYF; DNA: TGTGCCAGCAGCTTGGACCGGGTGTACGAGCAGTACTTC
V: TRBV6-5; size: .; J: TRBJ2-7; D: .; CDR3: CASSEEMGTYEQYF; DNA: TGTGCCAGCAGCGAAGAGATGGGGACTTACGAGCAGTACTTC
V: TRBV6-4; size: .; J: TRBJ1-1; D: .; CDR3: CASSEEREAFF; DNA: TGTGCCAGCAGTGAGGAACGGGAAGCTTTCTTT
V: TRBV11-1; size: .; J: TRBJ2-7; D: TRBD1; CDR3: CASSSGTGNYEQYF; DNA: TGTGCCAGCAGCTCGGGGACAGGGAACTACGAGCAGTACTTC
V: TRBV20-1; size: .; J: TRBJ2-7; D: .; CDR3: CSARVTHREYF; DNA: TGCAGTGCTAGAGTCACACACAGAGAGTACTTC
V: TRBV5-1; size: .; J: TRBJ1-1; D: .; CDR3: CASSLQTSGNTEAFF; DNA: TGCGCCAGCAGCTTGCAAACCTCGGGGAACACTGAAGCTTTCTTT
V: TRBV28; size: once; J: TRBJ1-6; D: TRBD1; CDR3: CASSPSGQDYNSPLHF; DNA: TGTGCCAGCAGCCCTTCAGGACAGGACTATAATTCACCCCTCCACTTT
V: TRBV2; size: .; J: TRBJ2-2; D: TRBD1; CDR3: CASSSDRATGELFF; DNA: TGTGCCAGCAGTTCGGACAGGGCAACCGGGGAGCTGTTTTTT
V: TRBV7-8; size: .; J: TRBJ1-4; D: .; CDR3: CASSVRDGIPEKLFF; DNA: TGTGCCAGCAGCGTCCGGGACGGGATACCTGAAAAACTGTTTTTT
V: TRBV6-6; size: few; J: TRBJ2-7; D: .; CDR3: CASSYESRGYEQYF; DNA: TGTGCCAGCAGTTACGAAAGCAGGGGCTACGAGCAGTACTTC
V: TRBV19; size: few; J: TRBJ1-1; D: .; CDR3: CASRTIQGNTEAFF; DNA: TGTGCCAGTAGGACCATACAGGGGAACACTGAAGCTTTCTTT
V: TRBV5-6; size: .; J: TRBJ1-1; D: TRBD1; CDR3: CASSLGTGASNTEAFF; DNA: TGTGCCAGCAGCTTGGGGACAGGGGCTTCGAACACTGAAGCTTTCTTT
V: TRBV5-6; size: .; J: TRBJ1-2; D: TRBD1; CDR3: CASSSTGGKGGYTF; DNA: TGTGCCAGCAGCTCTACAGGGGGCAAGGGTGGCTACACCTTC
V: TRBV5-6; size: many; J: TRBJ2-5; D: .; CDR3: CASSLEARGRGETQYF; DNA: TGTGCCAGCAGCTTGGAGGCGCGGGGTAGAGGGGAGACCCAGTACTTC
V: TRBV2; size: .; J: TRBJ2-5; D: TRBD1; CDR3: CASSAQGTGETQYF; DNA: TGTGCCAGCAGTGCACAGGGGACGGGGGAGACCCAGTACTTC